The 20 T cell receptor beta chains reported below all come from one sample, sequenced in a study of blood T cell repertoires in COVID-19. The table came from immunoSEQ multiplex PCR; TCRdb's copy has only in-frame clones and leaves some out. The sample has fewer than 250,000 clones, approximately 80% seen once. The sequenced sample was peripheral blood. The source is a woman aged 45-65 years with acute or convalescent COVID-19.

The chain's CDR3 is CASSFRLSTSGVYEQFF. CDR3 bases: TGTGCCAGCAGTTTCAGACTTTCAACTAGCGGGGTCTATGAGCAGTTCTTC. The chain employs TRBV27 and TRBJ2-1; the match to TRBD2 covers 10 bases. The junction had 13 bases not matched to a gene; V was cut back by 3 bases and J by 8 bases. CDR1 and CDR2 from the germline V gene are MNHEY and SMNVEV (reference sequence). The CDR3 runs to 17 residues.

V and J are TRBV2 and TRBJ1-6, with TRBD1 as a possible D gene (6 bases). Germline CDR1 and CDR2: SNHLY and FYNNEI. The CDR3 runs to 14 residues. V lost 4 bases to trimming and J lost 7 bases, with 11 bases between them. The DNA for the CDR3 is TGTGCCAGCAGTGTTTCCCAGGGGAATTCACCCCTCCACTTT. This translates into CASSVSQGNSPLHF.

In the case of this clone: The junction differs from germline at one of its ends, possibly a read error. V and J are TRBV5-5 and TRBJ2-1; 13 bases are a match to TRBD2. There are 14 residues in the CDR3. CDR1 and CDR2 from the germline V gene are SGHKS and YYEKEE (reference sequence). The CDR3 nucleotides are TGTGCCAGCAGTTTTGGACTAGCGGGAGCGGCGTGGGTCTTC. Its protein is CASSFGLAGAAWVF.

The genes are TRBV6-5 and TRBJ2-1, with 7 nucleotides matching TRBD2. CDR3 size: 15 residues. The V and J ends lost 0 bases and 10 bases, in that order; junction bases with no gene match: 9. Germline assignment: CDR1 MNHEY and CDR2 SVGAGI. In DNA form, the CDR3 reads TGTGCCAGCAGTTACTCCCATCGACTAGCAGGGGAGCAGTTCTTC. This sequence encodes CASSYSHRLAGEQFF.

A few counts support this clone. The chain is built from TRBV10-3 and TRBJ1-1, with D perhaps TRBD1 (6 bases). V was shortened by 3 bases and J by 2 bases, with 10 bases between the two germline ends. CDR1 is ENHRY, CDR2 SYGVKD, per germline. The CDR3 totals 14 residues. The CDR3 region is CAISELGANTEAFF. The CDR3 DNA reads TGTGCCATCAGTGAATTGGGGGCTAACACTGAAGCTTTCTTT.

The chain has TRBV7-8 and TRBJ2-1; 13 bases are a match to TRBD2. The CDR3 is 15 amino acids. Germline V CDR1 and CDR2: SGHVS, FQNEAQ. V lost 6 bases, J lost 8 bases, and 7 bases stayed unmatched. As DNA, the CDR3 is TGTGCCAGCAGACTAGCGGGGGGGCCTTTGTATGAGCAGTTCTTC. This codes for CASRLAGGPLYEQFF.

This rearrangement joins TRBV7-9 to TRBJ1-1; no reliable D call. Between the trimmed V and J ends, which lost 5 bases and 3 bases, there was a span of 13 bases. Germline CDR1 and CDR2: SEHNR and FQNEAQ (reference sequence). The CDR3 spans 14 residues. Written as DNA, the CDR3 is TGTGCCAGCAGCCAGACACCAGGATACACTGAAGCTTTCTTT. Protein: CASSQTPGYTEAFF.

This chain joins TRBV5-4 and TRBJ1-6, with no clear D. This CDR3 is built from 15 residues. The germline gives CDR1 SGHNT, CDR2 YYREEE (reference sequence). V was cut by 4 bases and J by 9 bases, with 17 bases left in between. The CDR3 sequence: CASSIMGLEGSPLHF. The CDR3 DNA is TGTGCCAGCAGCATCATGGGTTTGGAGGGTTCACCCCTCCACTTT.

The rearrangement joins TRBV28 to TRBJ1-4; the D is unclear. In germline, CDR1 is MDHEN, CDR2 SYDVKM. This CDR3 spans 15 amino acids. V lost 5 bases and J 8 bases, leaving 18 bases between the germline ends. As DNA, the CDR3 is TGTGCCAGCAGTCGCCCCAGTGGCGGCTGGGAAAAACTGTTTTTT. Translated: CASSRPSGGWEKLFF.

The chain has TRBV5-1 and TRBJ1-1; 7 bases fit TRBD1. The length of the CDR3 is 14 residues. The V gene's germline CDR1 is SGHRS and CDR2 YFSETQ. The V and J ends lost 2 bases and 1 base, in that order; junction bases with no gene match: 2. In DNA, the CDR3 is TGCGCCAGCAGCTTCGACAGGGCGAACACTGAAGCTTTCTTT. Encoded protein: CASSFDRANTEAFF.

The V gene is TRBV6-1, the J gene TRBJ1-5; D remains ambiguous. Per germline, CDR1 MNHNS and CDR2 SASEGT. CDR3 length: 13 residues. Trimming left V 2 bases short and J 6 bases short, with 8 bases between. The CDR3 reads CASSEYSGQPQHF. Written as DNA, the CDR3 is TGTGCCAGCAGTGAATATTCGGGTCAGCCCCAGCATTTT.

Points on this clone: This may stem from a read error, because a much larger clone lies one nucleotide away. The chain couples TRBV5-1 to TRBJ1-5, with 10 bases that match TRBD1. Germline loops: CDR1 SGHRS, CDR2 YFSETQ. The CDR3 length is 16 residues. V gave up 6 bases and J gave up 0 bases; unmatched junction bases: 6. The CDR3 DNA reads as TGCGCCAGCAACCCGGGACAGGGGAATAGCAATCAGCCCCAGCATTTT. It codes for CASNPGQGNSNQPQHF. Looking up the rest from reference TRBV5-1 and TRBJ1-5 gives the full variable domain: KAGVTQTPRYLIKTRGQQVTLSCSPISGHRSVSWYQQTPGQGLQFLFEYFSETQRNKGNFPGRFSGRQFSNSRSEMNVSTLELGDSALYLCASNPGQGNSNQPQHFGDGTRLSIL.

This clone has only a few counts. V usage is TRBV4-3 and J usage is TRBJ1-1; a possible D gene is TRBD1 (5 bases). V was pared by 0 bases and J by 4 bases, with 9 bases between. This CDR3 is 14 amino acids long. Germline V gene data show CDR1 as LGHNA and CDR2 as YSLEER. For the CDR3, the DNA is TGCGCCAGCAGCCAAGACCGGGGGAGCACTGAAGCTTTCTTT. This gives the protein CASSQDRGSTEAFF.

The gene calls are TRBV5-1 and TRBJ2-7; 8 nucleotides agree with TRBD1. The CDR3 is 16 residues long. Germline V lookup: CDR1 SGHRS, CDR2 YFSETQ. The ends lost 1 base at V and 5 bases at J; junction bases unmatched: 11. The CDR3 here is CASSLPTGGPNDEQYF. DNA of the CDR3: TGCGCCAGCAGCTTGCCAACAGGGGGTCCAAACGACGAGCAGTACTTC.

This clone appeared a few times. The chain carries TRBV28 and TRBJ2-1, with D tentatively TRBD2 (6 bases). Germline CDR1 reads MDHEN; CDR2 reads SYDVKM. The length of the CDR3 is 18 residues. V dropped 2 bases and J dropped 6 bases, with 23 bases sitting between them. The CDR3 coding sequence is TGTGCCAGCAGTTTACGATTCGGTAGCGGTCCCACCCCCAATGAGCAGTTCTTC. Translated: CASSLRFGSGPTPNEQFF.

The CDR3 loop reads CASRTSQETQYF. The DNA for the CDR3 is TGTGCCAGCAGGACATCGCAAGAGACCCAGTACTTC. The V and J genes are TRBV6-5 and TRBJ2-5, with no clear D. CDR1 and CDR2 (germline): MNHEY, SVGAGI. This CDR3 has 12 residues. V lost 6 bases and J 2 bases, leaving 7 bases between the germline ends.

V gene TRBV27 combines with J gene TRBJ1-4; D gene uncertain. With 6 bases removed from V and 0 bases from J, the gap between germline ends came to 5 bases. The germline V gene encodes CDR1 MNHEY and CDR2 SMNVEV (reference sequence). The CDR3 totals 13 residues. CDR3 DNA sequence: TGTGCCAGCAGAACGGCAACTAATGAAAAACTGTTTTTT. This sequence encodes CASRTATNEKLFF.

This chain links TRBV5-1 with TRBJ2-6; D unresolved. CDR3 length equals 15 residues. Germline V gives CDR1 SGHRS, CDR2 YFSETQ. V was trimmed by 3 bases and J by 0 bases, leaving 7 bases between them. CDR3 loop: CASSSQSSGANVLTF. The CDR3, as DNA: TGCGCCAGCAGCTCACAGAGCTCTGGGGCCAACGTCCTGACTTTC.

J is TRBJ1-5 and V is TRBV23-1; no definite D call. TRBV23-1 carries the ORF label, with uncertain function. This CDR3 spans 17 amino acids. The V end lost 2 bases, the J end lost 0 bases, and 14 bases lay between the germline ends. The CDR3 DNA sequence: TGCGCCAGCAGTCAAGCGCGAAACCTTTATAGCAATCAGCCCCAGCATTTT. This encodes CASSQARNLYSNQPQHF.

The rearrangement uses TRBV7-9 and TRBJ1-2; tentative D call: TRBD1 (6 bases). Per the germline V gene, CDR1 is SEHNR and CDR2 is FQNEAQ (reference sequence). The CDR3 length is 16 residues. V lost 6 bases and J lost 2, with 19 bases in between. The CDR3 here is CASSHTSDSANYGYTF. As DNA, the CDR3 is TGTGCCAGCAGTCACACGTCGGACAGCGCAAACTATGGCTACACCTTC.